This entry features one T cell receptor (beta chain) sequence. Its antigen is undetermined. The CDR3 extends over 14 amino acids. With 4 bases clipped from V and 2 bases from J, the junction kept 7 bases outside the gene matches. In germline, CDR1 is SQVTM, CDR2 ANQGSEA. This record comes from a study of T-cell memory formation after mild COVID-19. General study results and limits: CD8+ contracting clones occupied EMRA, while CD4+ ones occupied mainly CM and EM. Pre-infection memory harbored some responding clones, suggesting cross-reactive memory joined. Day 15 to 85 contracting clones showed balanced CD4/CD8; later expanders leaned CD4+.

TCRdb re-analysed the 5' RACE reads in MiXCR, keeping a single row per CDR3 protein. The table lists roughly 80,000 distinct CDR3 sequences, approximately 15% of them singletons. Sequencing was performed on PBMCs or a T cell subset sorted from them (not recorded which). The V and J genes are TRBV29-1 and TRBJ2-7, with 8 bases matching TRBD2. The sequence derives from an adult woman who had mild COVID-19 (a few samples of this study predate the infection). Cell type and time point are not known. DNA for the CDR3: TGCAGCGTTGTCTCGACTAGCGCCACCTACGAGCAGTACTTC. Residues: CSVVSTSATYEQYF.